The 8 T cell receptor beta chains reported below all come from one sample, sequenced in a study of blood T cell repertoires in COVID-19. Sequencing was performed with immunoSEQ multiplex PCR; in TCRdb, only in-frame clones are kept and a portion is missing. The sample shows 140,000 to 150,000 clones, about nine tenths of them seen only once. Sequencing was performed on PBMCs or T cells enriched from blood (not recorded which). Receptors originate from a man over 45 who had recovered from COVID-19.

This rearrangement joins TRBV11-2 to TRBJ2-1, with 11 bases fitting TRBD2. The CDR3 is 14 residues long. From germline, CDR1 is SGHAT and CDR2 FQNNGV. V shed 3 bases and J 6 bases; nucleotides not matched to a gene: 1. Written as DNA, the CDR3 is TGTGCCAGCAGCTTGCTAGCGGGGGGCAATGAGCAGTTCTTC. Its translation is CASSLLAGGNEQFF.

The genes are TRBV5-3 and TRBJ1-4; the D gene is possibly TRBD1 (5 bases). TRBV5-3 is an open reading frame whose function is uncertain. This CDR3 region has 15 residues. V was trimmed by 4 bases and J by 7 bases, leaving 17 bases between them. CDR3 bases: TGTGCCAGAAGCCACAACTTGGGAAGGGGTGAAAAACTGTTTTTT. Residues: CARSHNLGRGEKLFF.

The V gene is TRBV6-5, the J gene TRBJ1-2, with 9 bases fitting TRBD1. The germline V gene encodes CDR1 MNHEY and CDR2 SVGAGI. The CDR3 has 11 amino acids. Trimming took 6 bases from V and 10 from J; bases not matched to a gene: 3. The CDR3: CASRDRGIYTF. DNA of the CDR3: TGTGCCAGCAGAGACAGGGGGATCTACACCTTC.

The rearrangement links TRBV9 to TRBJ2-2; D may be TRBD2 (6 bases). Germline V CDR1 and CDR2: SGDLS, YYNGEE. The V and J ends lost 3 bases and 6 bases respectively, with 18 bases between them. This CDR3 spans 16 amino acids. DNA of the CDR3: TGTGCCAGCAGCGGCGAACCGGGACTCCCTCCCGGGGAGCTGTTTTTT. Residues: CASSGEPGLPPGELFF.

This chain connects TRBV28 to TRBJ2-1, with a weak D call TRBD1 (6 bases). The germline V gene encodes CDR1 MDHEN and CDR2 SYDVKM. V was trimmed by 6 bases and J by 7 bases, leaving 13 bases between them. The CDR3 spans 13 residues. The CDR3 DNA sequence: TGTGCCAGCAGGGGACACGGGGCAAATGAGCAGTTCTTC. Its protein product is CASRGHGANEQFF.

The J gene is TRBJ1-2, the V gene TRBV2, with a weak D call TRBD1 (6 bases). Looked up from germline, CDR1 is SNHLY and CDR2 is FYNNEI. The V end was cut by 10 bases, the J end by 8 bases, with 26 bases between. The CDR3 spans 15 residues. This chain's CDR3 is CANQTGSGRASGYTF. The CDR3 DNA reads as TGTGCCAACCAGACAGGCTCGGGGCGAGCATCCGGCTACACCTTC.

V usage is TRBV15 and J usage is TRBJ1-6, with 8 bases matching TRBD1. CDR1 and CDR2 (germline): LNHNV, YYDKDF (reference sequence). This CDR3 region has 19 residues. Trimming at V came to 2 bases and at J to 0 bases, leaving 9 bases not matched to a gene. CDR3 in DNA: TGTGCCACCAGCAGACTATACGGGACAGGTAGCTCCTATAATTCACCCCTCCACTTT. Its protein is CATSRLYGTGSSYNSPLHF.

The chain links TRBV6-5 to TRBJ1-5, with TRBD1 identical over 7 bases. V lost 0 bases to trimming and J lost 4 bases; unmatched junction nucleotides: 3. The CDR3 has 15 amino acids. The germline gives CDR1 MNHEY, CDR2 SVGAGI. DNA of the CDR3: TGTGCCAGCAGTTACTCGGGACAGCCGAATCAGCCCCAGCATTTT. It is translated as CASSYSGQPNQPQHF.